This T cell receptor beta chain was obtained from a study of T cells in Graves' hyperthyroidism and ophthalmopathy. On the study more broadly: Peripheral blood collection took place at initial diagnosis, before any treatment.

Template material for amplifying TCR beta CDR3 regions consisted of RNA transcripts. HTBI primers were the set used in a first-round RT-PCR of the TCR CDR3. MiXCR, applied by TCRdb to the multiplex PCR reads, yields one record per CDR3 protein. This repertoire shows 96,000 or so distinct CDR3 sequences, roughly 49% found once; its top ten account for 25% to 30%. This CDR3 is 15 amino acids long. The ends lost 2 bases at V and 2 bases at J; junction bases unmatched: 6. Germline V gives CDR1 SGHTA, CDR2 FQGNSA. This clonotype was recorded at least ten times. Stable hyperthyroidism: no ophthalmopathy progression over 18 months of follow-up. Recently diagnosed hyperthyroidism of less than 2 months' duration affected patients aged 18 to 65. PBMCs came from about 10 ml fresh peripheral blood.

This TCR came from a woman in her 40s with Graves' hyperthyroidism. V is TRBV7-2 and J is TRBJ2-7; 7 bases are a match to TRBD1. Sequenced: blood. The CDR3 is CASSLYRTGAYEQYF. In nucleotides, the CDR3 is TGTGCCAGCAGCTTATATAGGACAGGAGCCTACGAGCAGTACTTC.